These 6 T cell receptor beta chains were sequenced from one sample in a study of blood T cells in healthy people across ages. The authors ran a second PCR of about 6 to 11 cycles using a sample-barcoded 5' primer and a J-beta primer mix. Via MiXCR, TCRdb re-called the 5' RACE reads, giving one row per CDR3 protein. The repertoire holds 750,000 to 950,000 distinct CDR3 sequences, 20% to 30% seen once, with about 3% in the top ten. The data also belong to a second study, concerning T cells of mothers and their children.

Source material: blood. The receptor source for this set is a boy younger than 18 in good health.

This clonotype was detected a few times. V is TRBV4-1 and J is TRBJ2-7; the D gene could be TRBD1 or TRBD2 (5 bases each). Germline loops: CDR1 MGHRA, CDR2 YSYEKL. The CDR3 runs to 15 residues. V lost 2 bases and J 4 bases, leaving 15 bases between the germline ends. The CDR3 protein is CASSQPTRGRYEQYF. Written as DNA, the CDR3 is TGCGCCAGCAGCCAACCTACTAGGGGCCGATACGAGCAGTACTTC.

The V gene is TRBV9, the J gene TRBJ2-3; D possibly uses TRBD1 or TRBD2 (5 bases each). Between the trimmed V and J ends, which lost 4 bases and 9 bases, there was a span of 15 bases. Germline V gene data show CDR1 as SGDLS and CDR2 as YYNGEE. The CDR3 extends over 13 amino acids. Here the CDR3 reads CASSSQGVGTQYF. CDR3 sequence (DNA): TGTGCCAGCAGCTCTCAGGGAGTAGGCACGCAGTATTTT.

This clonotype was seen a handful of times. V is TRBV12-3 or TRBV12-4 and J is TRBJ2-7; D unclear. The germline V and J ends were trimmed by 5 bases and 0 bases, with 8 bases remaining between them. The CDR3 is 13 residues long. The CDR3 loop reads CASSPQTSYEQYF. The CDR3 region has the DNA TGTGCCAGCAGTCCCCAGACCTCCTACGAGCAGTACTTC.

The chain employs TRBV28 and TRBJ2-1; 8 nucleotides align to TRBD1. Looked up from germline, CDR1 is MDHEN and CDR2 is SYDVKM. V dropped 3 bases and J dropped 7; count of bases not matched to a gene: 14. The length of the CDR3 is 17 residues. CDR3 in DNA: TGTGCCAGCAGTTTCCCCACTACAGGGGGGAGTATTAATGAGCAGTTCTTC. Translated, it gives CASSFPTTGGSINEQFF.

This clonotype was seen more than once but under ten times. The chain carries TRBV29-1 and TRBJ1-1; D gene uncertain. Germline CDR1 reads SQVTM; CDR2 reads ANQGSEA. V was pared by 5 bases and J by 0 bases, with 10 bases between. This CDR3 spans 13 amino acids. The CDR3 is CSVQRDLNTEAFF. Here the CDR3 DNA reads TGCAGCGTTCAACGAGACCTGAACACTGAAGCTTTCTTT.

This chain joins TRBV12-3 or TRBV12-4 and TRBJ2-1; 10 positions match TRBD2. V shed 7 bases, J shed 6 bases, and the junction held 9 bases outside the gene matches. This CDR3 spans 15 amino acids. CDR3 residues: CASNQEGTSANEQFF. CDR3 DNA sequence: TGTGCCAGCAACCAAGAAGGGACTAGCGCCAATGAGCAGTTCTTC.